The 9 T cell receptor beta chains reported below all come from one sample, sequenced in a study of regulatory T cells in long-lasting Graves disease. Researchers made TCR beta libraries by using iRepertoire HTBI primers and running Arm-PCR on CDR3 regions. Via MiXCR, TCRdb re-called the multiplex PCR reads, giving one row per CDR3 protein. In the table there are fewer than 450,000 distinct CDR3 sequences, 23% of which are singletons. As for time point: persistent/refractory GD, antithyroid drugs over 5 years with positive TRAb. The TCR library was made from RNA extracted from PBMCs. The sequencing used peripheral blood mononuclear cells (PBMCs), collected when the disease was refractory, from a patient treated with antithyroid drugs. All receptors come from a female donor with Graves disease.

This clonotype was recorded many times. V and J are TRBV12-3 or TRBV12-4 and TRBJ1-1; D remains ambiguous. This CDR3 has 13 amino acids. Trimming removed 5 bases from V and 6 bases from J, with 13 bases in between. This chain's CDR3 is CASSRGGGPEAFF. CDR3 DNA: TGTGCCAGCAGTCGAGGCGGAGGGCCTGAAGCTTTCTTT.

This clonotype appeared many times. The CDR3 region is CASSLSSGGYEQYF. CDR3 bases: TGTGCCAGCAGTTTGAGTTCTGGGGGCTACGAGCAGTACTTC. V usage is TRBV28 and J usage is TRBJ2-7; tentatively, D is TRBD1 or TRBD2 (5 bases each). Between the trimmed V and J ends, which lost 3 bases and 3 bases, there was a span of 12 bases. CDR1 and CDR2 (germline): MDHEN, SYDVKM. CDR3 length equals 14 residues. The variable domain in full, with the rest retrieved from reference TRBV28 and TRBJ2-7, is DVKVTQSSRYLVKRTGEKVFLECVQDMDHENMFWYRQDPGLGLRLIYFSYDVKMKEKGDIPEGYSVSREKKERFSLILESASTNQTSMYLCASSLSSGGYEQYFGPGTRLTVT.

This clonotype showed up just a few times. The V gene is TRBV29-1, the J gene TRBJ1-1; 9 nucleotides align to TRBD1. V gave up 7 bases and J gave up 0 bases; unmatched junction bases: 6. Germline V CDR1 and CDR2: SQVTM, ANQGSEA. This CDR3 comprises 14 residues. DNA for the CDR3: TGCAGCGCCGAGGGACAGGGATTGAACACTGAAGCTTTCTTT. The encoded protein is CSAEGQGLNTEAFF.

This chain connects TRBV12-3 or TRBV12-4 to TRBJ1-3, with TRBD1 matching 7 bases. The CDR3 contains 14 residues. Trimming at V came to 6 bases and at J to 7 bases, leaving 9 bases not matched to a gene. Here the CDR3 reads CASSQGQLWNTIYF. CDR3 nucleotide sequence: TGTGCCAGCAGCCAGGGACAGCTCTGGAACACCATATATTTT.

The table lists this clonotype with a few counts. This chain joins TRBV3-1 and TRBJ2-7; 7 nucleotides align to TRBD2. V lost 0 bases to trimming and J lost 1 base; unmatched junction nucleotides: 0. The CDR3 length is 14 residues. The germline gives CDR1 LGHDT, CDR2 YNNKEL (reference sequence). CDR3 amino acids: CASSQEAGSYEQYF. The DNA for the CDR3 is TGTGCCAGCAGCCAAGAAGCGGGATCCTACGAGCAGTACTTC.

This clonotype was recorded a few times. The rearrangement links TRBV3-1 to TRBJ1-5; D is possibly TRBD1 (5 bases). Germline V gene sequence: CDR1 LGHDT, CDR2 YNNKEL (reference sequence). The CDR3 sequence is 16 residues long. Trimming took off 0 bases at V and 4 bases at J, with 13 bases between the two ends. CDR3 loop: CASSQDSTWGNQPQHF. In DNA form, the CDR3 reads TGTGCCAGCAGCCAAGATTCGACGTGGGGGAATCAGCCCCAGCATTTT.

This clonotype was seen more than once but under ten times. The rearrangement joins TRBV29-1 to TRBJ1-4, with a tentative D call TRBD1 (6 bases). The CDR3 totals 13 residues. Trimming took 4 bases from V and 8 from J, leaving 14 bases between them. Germline values: CDR1 SQVTM, CDR2 ANQGSEA. CDR3 nucleotides: TGCAGCGTTGGTCCGCGAGGGGGGGAAAAACTGTTTTTT. As protein: CSVGPRGGEKLFF.

This clonotype was seen ten or more times. The chain employs TRBV20-1 and TRBJ1-1; 8 bases agree with TRBD1. Germline V gene data show CDR1 as DFQATT and CDR2 as SNEGSKA (reference sequence). The CDR3 is 14 residues long. Germline trimming cut 0 bases from V and 6 bases from J; bases unmatched to any gene: 6. For the CDR3, the DNA is TGCAGTGCTAGAGATCTTGGACAGGGATCTGAAGCTTTCTTT. It encodes CSARDLGQGSEAFF.

This clonotype was seen many times. The V call is TRBV2, the J call TRBJ2-2; 8 bases agree with TRBD1. Per the germline V gene, CDR1 is SNHLY and CDR2 is FYNNEI. V was pared by 3 bases and J by 5 bases, with 2 bases of the junction left unmatched. CDR3 size: 14 residues. CDR3 coding DNA: TGTGCCAGCAGTGATCAGGGGGCAACCGGGGAGCTGTTTTTT. Translating gives CASSDQGATGELFF.